The source of this TCR beta chain is a study of cytomegalovirus exposure and HLA in healthy donors. About the study: Prior work identified 120 million or so unique TCR beta sequences in 150 million to 200 million T cells. General study results and limits: It was likely that a cluster of highly shared sequence variants was a sequencing artifact.

Points on this clone: Its antigen is still unknown.

PCR involved 60 Vbeta and 13 Jbeta primers. TCRdb's table, derived via immunoSEQ multiplex PCR, lists solely in-frame clones and lacks some. The profile covers 95,000 to 150,000 clones, with approximately 81% appearing a single time and roughly 4% taken by the ten largest. This CDR3 has 13 amino acids. The germline V gene has CDR1 GTSNPN and CDR2 SVGIG (reference sequence). V was clipped by 3 bases and J by 0 bases, with 3 bases between them. The donors (healthy individuals) were bone marrow donors. The chain carries TRBV30 and TRBJ2-6, with unresolved D. The sample comprised PBMCs. The source is a man between 18 and 35 years old in good health and CMV-seropositive. DNA of the CDR3: TGTGCCTGGAGCCACTCTGGGGCCAACGTCCTGACTTTC. This encodes CAWSHSGANVLTF.